This TCR beta chain appears in the sequencing data of a study of blood T cells in healthy people across ages. There are a few counts of this clonotype. J was trimmed by 0 bases and V by 3 bases; bases with no gene match: 3. Germline CDR1 and CDR2: SGHRS and YFSETQ. The CDR3 has 14 residues. A J-beta primer mix and a sample-barcoded 5' primer were used in a second PCR of roughly 6 to 12 cycles. The template-switch adaptor, which had 12 random nucleotides, put a tag on each cDNA molecule. From the 5' RACE reads, TCRdb called clonotypes with MiXCR, one entry per CDR3 protein. The top ten hold about a sixth of the sample, which has 790,000 or so distinct CDR3 sequences, 35% to 50% seen once.

This chain links TRBV5-1 with TRBJ2-7, with 7 bases identical to TRBD2. Sequencing used blood. The receptor's source is a man older than 75 in good health. CDR3 protein: CASSSAGFSYEQYF. The DNA of the CDR3 is TGCGCCAGCAGCTCAGCGGGGTTCTCCTACGAGCAGTACTTC.